This entry is about one TCR beta chain. Its matching antigen is unknown. These data belong to a study of CD4+ T cells in melanoma. Clones were sequenced by immunoSEQ multiplex PCR, and TCRdb holds only the in-frame ones, with some missing. In the table there are 90,000 to 130,000 clones, about nine tenths of which are singletons. Study-level points and caveats: A reported correlation linked neoantigen-specific CD4+ T cells to CD8+, macrophage and B cell function. Neoantigen-specific CD4+ T cells in melanoma reportedly had diverse differentiation states.

The sample was peripheral blood. This clonotype was obtained from a human donor with melanoma.

CDR3 DNA sequence: TGCGCCAGCAGCGCGGGAAGCTCCTACGAGCAGTACTTC. Its protein is CASSAGSSYEQYF. The J gene is TRBJ2-7, the V gene TRBV5-1; D might be TRBD2 (6 bases). The CDR3 is 13 amino acids. Germline CDR1 is SGHRS and CDR2 is YFSETQ. Trimming took off 4 bases at V and 0 bases at J, with 8 bases between the two ends.